This T cell receptor (beta chain) appears in the sequencing data of a study of blood T cells in healthy people across ages. Together with a sample-barcoded 5' primer, a J-beta primer mix was included in a second PCR lasting roughly 6 to 12 cycles. TCRdb re-analysed the 5' RACE reads in MiXCR, keeping a single row per CDR3 protein. The repertoire has some 700,000 distinct CDR3 sequences, roughly 45% of them found once; the top ten carry more than 20%. Germline V gene sequence: CDR1 ENHRY, CDR2 SYGVKD. CDR3 length: 15 amino acids. J lost 1 base, V lost 8 bases, and 4 bases had no gene match. The TCR originated in a woman aged 60-70 years in good health. The chain recombines TRBV10-3 with TRBJ2-3, with 12 bases matching TRBD2. The sequencing sample was made of blood. The CDR3 here is CAIGGLAGRTDTQYF. CDR3 sequence (DNA): TGTGCCATCGGGGGACTAGCGGGCCGCACAGATACGCAGTATTTT.